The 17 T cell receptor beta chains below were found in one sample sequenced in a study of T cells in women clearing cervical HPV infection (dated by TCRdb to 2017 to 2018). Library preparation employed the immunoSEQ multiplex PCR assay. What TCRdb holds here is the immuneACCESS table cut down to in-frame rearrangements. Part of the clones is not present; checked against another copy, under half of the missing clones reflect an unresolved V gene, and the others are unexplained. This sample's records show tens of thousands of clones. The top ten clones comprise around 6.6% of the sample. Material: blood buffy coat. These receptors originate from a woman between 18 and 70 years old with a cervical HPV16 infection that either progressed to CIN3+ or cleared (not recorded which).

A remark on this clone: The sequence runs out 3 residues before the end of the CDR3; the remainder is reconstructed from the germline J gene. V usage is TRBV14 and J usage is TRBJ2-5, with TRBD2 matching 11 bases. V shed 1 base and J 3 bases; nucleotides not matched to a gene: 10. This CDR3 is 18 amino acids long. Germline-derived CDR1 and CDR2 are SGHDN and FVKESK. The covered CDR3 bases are TGTGCCAGCAGCCAAGGACTCGGGGGACTAGCGGAGAAAGAGACC. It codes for CASSQGLGGLAEKET. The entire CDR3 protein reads CASSQGLGGLAEKETQYF.

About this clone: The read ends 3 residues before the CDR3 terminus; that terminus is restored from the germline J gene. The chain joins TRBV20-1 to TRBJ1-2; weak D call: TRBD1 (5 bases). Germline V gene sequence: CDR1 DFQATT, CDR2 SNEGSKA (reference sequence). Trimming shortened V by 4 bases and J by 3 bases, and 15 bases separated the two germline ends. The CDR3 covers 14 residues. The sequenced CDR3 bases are TGCAGTGCTATGGGGGGGGAGGGCGACTATGGC. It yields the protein CSAMGGEGDYG. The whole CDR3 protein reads CSAMGGEGDYGYTF.

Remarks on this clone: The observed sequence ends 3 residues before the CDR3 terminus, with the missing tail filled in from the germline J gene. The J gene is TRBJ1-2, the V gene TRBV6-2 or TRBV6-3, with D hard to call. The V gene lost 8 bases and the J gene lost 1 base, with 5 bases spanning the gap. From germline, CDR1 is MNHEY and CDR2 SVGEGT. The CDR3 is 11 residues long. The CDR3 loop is CASSYNYGYTF. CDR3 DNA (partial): TGTGCCAGCTCCTATAACTATGGC.

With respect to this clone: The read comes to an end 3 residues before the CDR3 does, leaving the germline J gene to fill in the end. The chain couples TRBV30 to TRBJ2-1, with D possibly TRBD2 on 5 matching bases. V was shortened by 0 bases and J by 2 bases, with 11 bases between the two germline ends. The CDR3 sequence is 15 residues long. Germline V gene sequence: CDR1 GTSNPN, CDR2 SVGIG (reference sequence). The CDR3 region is CAWSVRSGTYNEQFF. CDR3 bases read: TGTGCCTGGAGTGTACGAAGCGGCACCTACAATGAG.

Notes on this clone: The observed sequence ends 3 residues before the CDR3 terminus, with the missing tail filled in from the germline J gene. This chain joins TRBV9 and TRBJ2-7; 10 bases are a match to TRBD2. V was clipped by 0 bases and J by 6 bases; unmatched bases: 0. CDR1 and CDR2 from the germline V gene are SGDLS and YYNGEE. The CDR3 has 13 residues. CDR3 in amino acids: CASSVGLAGEQYF. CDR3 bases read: TGTGCCAGCAGCGTAGGACTAGCGGGCGAG. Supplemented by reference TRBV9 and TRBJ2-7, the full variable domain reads DSGVTQTPKHLITATGQRVTLRCSPRSGDLSVYWYQQSLDQGLQFLIQYYNGEERAKGNILERFSAQQFPDLHSELNLSSLELGDSALYFCASSVGLAGEQYFGPGTRLTVT.

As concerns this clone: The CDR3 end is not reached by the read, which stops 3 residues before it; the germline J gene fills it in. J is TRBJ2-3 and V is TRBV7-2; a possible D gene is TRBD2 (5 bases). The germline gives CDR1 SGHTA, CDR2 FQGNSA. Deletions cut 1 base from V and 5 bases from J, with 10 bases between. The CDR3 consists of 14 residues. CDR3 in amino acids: CASSLEAAIDTQYF. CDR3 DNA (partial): TGTGCCAGCAGCTTAGAAGCGGCAATAGATACG. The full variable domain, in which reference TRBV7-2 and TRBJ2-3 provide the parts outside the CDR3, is GAGVSQSPSNKVTEKGKDVELRCDPISGHTALYWYRQSLGQGLEFLIYFQGNSAPDKSGLPSDRFSAERTGGSVSTLTIQRTQQEDSAVYLCASSLEAAIDTQYFGPGTRLTVL.

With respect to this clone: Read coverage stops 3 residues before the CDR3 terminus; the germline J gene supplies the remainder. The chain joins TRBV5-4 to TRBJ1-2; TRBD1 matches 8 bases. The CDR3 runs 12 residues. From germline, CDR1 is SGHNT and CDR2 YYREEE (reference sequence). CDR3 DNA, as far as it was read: TGTGCCAGCAGCACCAGACAGGGGAGA. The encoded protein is CASSTRQGR. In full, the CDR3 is CASSTRQGRYTF.

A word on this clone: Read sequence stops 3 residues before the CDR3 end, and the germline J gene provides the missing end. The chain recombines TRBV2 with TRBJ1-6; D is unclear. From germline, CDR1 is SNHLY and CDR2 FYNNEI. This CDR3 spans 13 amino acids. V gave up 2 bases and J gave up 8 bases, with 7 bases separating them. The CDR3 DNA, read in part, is TGTGCCAGCAGTGAAAGGGCCGATTCACCC. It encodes CASSERADSP. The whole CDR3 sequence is CASSERADSPLHF.

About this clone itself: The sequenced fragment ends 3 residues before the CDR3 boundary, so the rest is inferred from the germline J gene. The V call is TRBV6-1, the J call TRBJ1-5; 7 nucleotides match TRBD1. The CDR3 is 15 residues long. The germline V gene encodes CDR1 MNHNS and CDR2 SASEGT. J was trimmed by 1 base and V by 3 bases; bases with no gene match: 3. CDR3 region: CASSDLTGSNQPQHF. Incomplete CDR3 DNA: TGTGCCAGCAGTGACCTGACAGGGAGCAATCAGCCC.

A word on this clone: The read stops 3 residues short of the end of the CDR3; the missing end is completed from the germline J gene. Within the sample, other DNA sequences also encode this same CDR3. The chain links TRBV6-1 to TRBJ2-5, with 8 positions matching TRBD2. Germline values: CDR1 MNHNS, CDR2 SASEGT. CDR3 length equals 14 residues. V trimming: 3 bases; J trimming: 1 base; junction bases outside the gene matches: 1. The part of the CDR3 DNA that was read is TGTGCCAGCAGTGAGGCGGGGGGCCAAGAGACC. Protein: CASSEAGGQET. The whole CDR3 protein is CASSEAGGQETQYF.

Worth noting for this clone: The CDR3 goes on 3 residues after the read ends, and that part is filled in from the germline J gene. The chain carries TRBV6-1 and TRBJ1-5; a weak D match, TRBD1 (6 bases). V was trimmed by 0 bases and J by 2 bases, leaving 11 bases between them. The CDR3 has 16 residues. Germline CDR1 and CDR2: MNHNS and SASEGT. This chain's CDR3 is CASSEATGSGNQPQHF. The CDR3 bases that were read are TGTGCCAGCAGTGAAGCGACAGGTTCGGGCAATCAGCCC.

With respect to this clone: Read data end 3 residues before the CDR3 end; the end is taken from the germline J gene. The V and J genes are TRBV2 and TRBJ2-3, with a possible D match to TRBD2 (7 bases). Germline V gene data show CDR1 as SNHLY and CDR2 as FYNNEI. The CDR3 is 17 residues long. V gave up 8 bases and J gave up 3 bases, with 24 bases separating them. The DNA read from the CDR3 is TGTGCCAGCGGTATTGGGCAAGGGGGGGGCCGTACAGATACG. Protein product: CASGIGQGGGRTDT. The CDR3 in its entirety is CASGIGQGGGRTDTQYF.

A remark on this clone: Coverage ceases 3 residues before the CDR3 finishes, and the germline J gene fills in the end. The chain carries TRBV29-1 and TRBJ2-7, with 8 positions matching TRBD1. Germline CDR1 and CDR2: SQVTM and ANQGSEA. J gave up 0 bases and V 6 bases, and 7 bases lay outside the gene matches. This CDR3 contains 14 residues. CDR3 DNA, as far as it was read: TGCAGCGTCGCCCCCGGGACAGGCTCCTACGAG. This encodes CSVAPGTGSYE. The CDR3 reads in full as CSVAPGTGSYEQYF.

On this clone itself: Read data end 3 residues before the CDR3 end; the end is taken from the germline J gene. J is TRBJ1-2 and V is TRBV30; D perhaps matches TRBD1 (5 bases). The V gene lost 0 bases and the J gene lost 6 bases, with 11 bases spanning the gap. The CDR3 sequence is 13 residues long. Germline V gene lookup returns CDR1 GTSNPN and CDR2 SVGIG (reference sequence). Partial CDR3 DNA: TGTGCCTGGAGTGTCACAGGAGGCAATGGC. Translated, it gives CAWSVTGGNG. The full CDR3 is CAWSVTGGNGYTF.

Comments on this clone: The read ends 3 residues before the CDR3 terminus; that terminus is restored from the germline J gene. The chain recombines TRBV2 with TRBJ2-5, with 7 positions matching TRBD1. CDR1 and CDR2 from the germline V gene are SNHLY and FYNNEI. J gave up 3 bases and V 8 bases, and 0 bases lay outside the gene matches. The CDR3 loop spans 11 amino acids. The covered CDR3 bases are TGTGCCAGCGGGACAGAAGAGACC. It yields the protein CASGTEET. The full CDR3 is CASGTEETQYF.

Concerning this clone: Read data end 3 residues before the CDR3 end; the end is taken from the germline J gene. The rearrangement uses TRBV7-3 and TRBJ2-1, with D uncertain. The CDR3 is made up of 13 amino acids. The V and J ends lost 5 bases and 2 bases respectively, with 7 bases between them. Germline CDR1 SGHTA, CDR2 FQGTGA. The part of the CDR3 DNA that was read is TGTGCCAGCAGCCCGAGCGCCTACAATGAG. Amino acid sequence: CASSPSAYNE. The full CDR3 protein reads CASSPSAYNEQFF. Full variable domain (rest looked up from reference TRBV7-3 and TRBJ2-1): GAGVSQTPSNKVTEKGKYVELRCDPISGHTALYWYRQSLGQGPEFLIYFQGTGAADDSGLPNDRFFAVRPEGSVSTLKIQRTERGDSAVYLCASSPSAYNEQFFGPGTRLTVL.

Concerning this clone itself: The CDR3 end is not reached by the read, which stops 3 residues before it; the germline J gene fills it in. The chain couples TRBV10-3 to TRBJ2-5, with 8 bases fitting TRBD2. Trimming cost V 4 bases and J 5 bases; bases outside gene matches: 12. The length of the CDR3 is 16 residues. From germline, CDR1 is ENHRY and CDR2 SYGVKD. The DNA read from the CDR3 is TGTGCCATCAGTGGACTAAGCGGGGGCCCCGGGGAGACC. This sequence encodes CAISGLSGGPGET. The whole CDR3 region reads CAISGLSGGPGETQYF.